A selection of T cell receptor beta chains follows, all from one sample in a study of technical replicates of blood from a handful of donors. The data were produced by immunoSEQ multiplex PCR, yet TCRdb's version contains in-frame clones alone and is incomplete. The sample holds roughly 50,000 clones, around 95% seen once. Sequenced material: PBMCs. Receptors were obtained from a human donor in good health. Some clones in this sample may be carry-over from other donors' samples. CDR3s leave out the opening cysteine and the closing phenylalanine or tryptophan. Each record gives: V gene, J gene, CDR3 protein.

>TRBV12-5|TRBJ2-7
ASGLTRGPSSYEQY
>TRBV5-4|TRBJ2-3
ASSPQQAGNTDTQY
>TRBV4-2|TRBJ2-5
ASSQDGQRVQTQY
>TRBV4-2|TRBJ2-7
ASSQALAGWSGEQY
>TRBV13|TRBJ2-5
ASSGGEDRFQETQY
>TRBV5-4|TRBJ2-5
ASSLPGQGFMAQY
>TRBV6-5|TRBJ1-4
ASSYTTGENEKLF
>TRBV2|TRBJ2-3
ASGLGRRTDTQY
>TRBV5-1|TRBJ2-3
ASRPSSTDTQY
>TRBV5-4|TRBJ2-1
ASSSASGGGLNEQF
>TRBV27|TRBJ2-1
ASSLARAYNEQF
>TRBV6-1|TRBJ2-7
ASNLSGRSLGEQY
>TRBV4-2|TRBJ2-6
ASRLTSGGAYGANVLT
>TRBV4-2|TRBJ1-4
ASSQEDSRPSEKLF
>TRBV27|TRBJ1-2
ASSFSRGRDGYT
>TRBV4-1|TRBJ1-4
ASSQNRESNEKLF
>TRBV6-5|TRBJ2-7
ASSYSRRGSYEQY
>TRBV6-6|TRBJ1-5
ASTRDRGSDQPQH
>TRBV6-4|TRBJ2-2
ASRDRGTGELF
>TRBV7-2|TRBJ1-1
ASSTRGDTEAF
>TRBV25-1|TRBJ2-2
ASSEYPFRGRGTGELF
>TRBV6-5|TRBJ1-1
ASSFSLNTEAF
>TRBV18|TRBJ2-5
ASSPLLGVGETQY
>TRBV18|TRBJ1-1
ASPGGGRKNTEAF
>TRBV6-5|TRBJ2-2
ASSRQRSTGELF
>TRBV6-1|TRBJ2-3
AIIAGSDTQY
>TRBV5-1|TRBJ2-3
ASSLGRQGWADTQY
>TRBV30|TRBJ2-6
AGGRGGSGANVLT